A selection of T cell receptor beta chains follows, all from one sample in a study of T cells in Graves' hyperthyroidism and ophthalmopathy. Via MiXCR, TCRdb re-called the multiplex PCR reads, giving one row per CDR3 protein. Of hundreds of thousands of distinct CDR3 sequences in the sample, approximately 16% were seen once. The sequenced sample consisted of blood. These receptors were obtained from a woman younger than 30 with Graves' hyperthyroidism. Each CDR3 is given with its conserved first and last residue. Size tells how often a clone was seen (once, few, many) or the class of an expanded clone, and some rows leave it out.

clone_size v_call cdr3_aa
many TRBV20-1 CSARGRSTYEQYF
many TRBV6-1 CASSEGRWGDDEQFF
few TRBV6-1 CASSDAGWGGGNQPQHF
few TRBV24-1 CATSDNRQGRSGYTF
few TRBV3-1 CASSQGPGLNTGELFF
. TRBV2 CANRDSHTEAFF
few TRBV20-1 CSASITTSWGTGELFF
many TRBV5-1 CASSLRSLTANPDPYEQYF
few TRBV6-2/TRBV6-3 CASSSKRLPNQPQHF
. TRBV20-1 CSADPRGSGYEQYF
few TRBV6-6 CASSYASDPEAFF
. TRBV5-4 CASSLGGQANEKLFF
. TRBV30 CAWRLAGATGELFF
. TRBV27 CASRGTGIYGYTF
. TRBV24-1 CATSEFTGGQYNEQFF
. TRBV5-1 CASSTGTSGNTGELFF
few TRBV2 CASKQSGGASNEQFF
. TRBV29-1 CSVIGGISYEQYF
many TRBV5-6 CASTPGASSYEQYF
. TRBV28 CASSSPAGGVQPQHF
few TRBV19 CASSPFDRVGTGELFF
few TRBV6-1 CASSPKWTGGGNQPQHF
. TRBV20-1 CSARMPYGRNSYGYTF
. TRBV12-3/TRBV12-4 CASSTGDHFKFSGNTIYF
. TRBV6-1 CASSGTTGGEQFF
once TRBV29-1 CSVDPWARVDTEAFF
few TRBV6-1 CASSSRTDNTEAFF